This T cell receptor (beta chain) was profiled in a study of blood T cell repertoires in COVID-19. Using immunoSEQ multiplex PCR, the repertoire was profiled, and TCRdb retains in-frame clones only, with some absent. The top ten clones hold about 0.66% of a sample with 210,000 or so clones, about 90% of them seen once. Germline CDR1 is SGHTA and CDR2 is FQGNSA. This CDR3 spans 16 amino acids. J gave up 6 bases and V 0 bases, and 10 bases lay outside the gene matches. The chain employs TRBV7-2 and TRBJ1-2; TRBD1 aligns across 7 bases. The sequenced material came from peripheral blood. The receptor was derived from a man aged 50 to 59 with acute or convalescent COVID-19. CDR3 sequence (DNA): TGTGCCAGCAGCTTAGCAGGAGGGGGCGGGTTCGATGGCTACACCTTC. Translating it yields CASSLAGGGGFDGYTF.